In this sample, the clone carrying this T cell receptor beta chain turned up once. The Seattle patients joined while their infection was active and were tracked longitudinally afterward. The CDR3 runs 12 residues. J gave up 4 bases and V 5 bases, and 0 bases lay outside the gene matches. The data are from a study of blood T cell repertoires in COVID-19. In the authors' workflow: Amplification with reference gene primers provided the estimates of nucleated cell counts. The assay was immunoSEQ multiplex PCR, and TCRdb's table has in-frame clones only and misses some. V and J calls plus clone size are reproduced from that table; the DNA served to infer D and trimming. The table records fewer than 50,000 clones, around 70% of them present only once.

The sequencing sample was made of peripheral blood. The TCR originated in a man aged 65 to 79 with COVID-19, enrolled during active disease. V gene TRBV12-3 or TRBV12-4 combines with J gene TRBJ1-2; 8 bases fit TRBD1. The CDR3 DNA sequence: TGTGCCAGCAGTGGGACAGGCTATGGCTACACCTTC. Protein sequence: CASSGTGYGYTF.